The entry below gives a single T cell receptor beta chain sequence along with its context. The antigen remains undetermined. TCRdb processed the multiplex PCR reads anew with MiXCR; each CDR3 protein has one entry. The sample holds about 220,000 distinct CDR3 sequences, 30% to 35% seen once. The sample comes from a study of breast tumors, draining lymph nodes, adjacent tissues. Whole-study findings and limits: That most tumor T cells come from lymph nodes remained unproven. The data were judged consistent with most tumor T cells coming from lymph node and expanding in tumor.

Axillary draining lymph nodes of breast cancer patients supplied the node samples. V was pared by 0 bases and J by 3 bases, with 14 bases between. CDR1 is SNHLY and CDR2 is FYNNEI in the germline V gene. This CDR3 spans 16 amino acids. This clonotype was sampled from a female donor with breast cancer. Some clones in this sample may be carry-over from other donors' samples. The chain employs TRBV2 and TRBJ1-2; D is possibly TRBD1 (5 bases). The sequenced sample was axillary lymph node tissue. This CDR3 is CASSEALIGGDYGYTF. In DNA, the CDR3 is TGTGCCAGCAGTGAAGCGCTTATCGGGGGGGACTATGGCTACACCTTC.